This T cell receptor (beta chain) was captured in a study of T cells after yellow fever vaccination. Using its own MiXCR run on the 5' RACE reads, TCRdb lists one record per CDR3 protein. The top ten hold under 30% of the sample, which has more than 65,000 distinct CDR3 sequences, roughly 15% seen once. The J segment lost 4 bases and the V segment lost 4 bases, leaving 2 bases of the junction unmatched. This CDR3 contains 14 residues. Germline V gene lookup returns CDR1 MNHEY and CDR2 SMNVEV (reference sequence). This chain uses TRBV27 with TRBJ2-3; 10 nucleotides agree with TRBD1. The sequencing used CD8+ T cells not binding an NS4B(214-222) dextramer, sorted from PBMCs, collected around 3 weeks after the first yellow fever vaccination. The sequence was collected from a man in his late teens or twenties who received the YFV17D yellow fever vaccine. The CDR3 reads CASSWGQGSDTQYF. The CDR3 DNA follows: TGTGCCAGCAGTTGGGGACAGGGGTCAGATACGCAGTATTTT.